Given below is one TCR beta chain in context. These data belong to a study of patients and donors after allogeneic stem cell transplantation. TCRdb reprocessed the RT-PCR reads via MiXCR and lists one record per CDR3 protein. Among 800,000 to 1,000,000 distinct CDR3 sequences listed, approximately 18% were seen once. Trimming left V 6 bases short and J 11 bases short, with 28 bases between. Germline V CDR1 and CDR2: MNHNS, SASEGT. The CDR3 has 16 residues. This sequence originates from a human donor who was either an allogeneic HSCT recipient or a stem cell or donor lymphocyte infusion donor (not recorded which). It is not recorded whose cells these are; they may come from a transplant donor. Sequencing was carried out using blood, either unsorted or a sorted T cell fraction (not recorded which). The chain recombines TRBV6-1 with TRBJ2-5; TRBD2 is a possible D gene (6 bases). CDR3 protein: CASSQALELAGTFQYF. The DNA for the CDR3 is TGTGCCAGCAGCCAGGCCCTGGAGCTTGCGGGGACCTTTCAGTACTTC.